A selection of T cell receptor beta chains follows, all from one sample in a study of cytomegalovirus exposure and HLA in healthy donors. Clones were sequenced by immunoSEQ multiplex PCR, and TCRdb holds only the in-frame ones, with some missing. The top ten clones hold 6% to 7.5% of a sample with 90,000 to 140,000 clones, more than 80% of them seen once. The sample taken for sequencing was PBMCs. These receptors were collected from a man younger than 35 in good health and CMV-seronegative. Each CDR3 is given without its conserved first and last residue.

CDR3 protein: ASPQDERASPHEQY
J gene: TRBJ2-7
V gene: TRBV4-3

CDR3 protein: ASSRQGGGTEAF
J gene: TRBJ1-1
V gene: TRBV7-2

CDR3 protein: ASSQSVREQF
J gene: TRBJ2-1
V gene: TRBV4-1

CDR3 protein: SAEQGYEQY
J gene: TRBJ2-7
V gene: TRBV20-1

CDR3 protein: AISASQRDQPQH
J gene: TRBJ1-5
V gene: TRBV10-3

CDR3 protein: ASSPDGDRTYGYT
J gene: TRBJ1-2
V gene: TRBV27

CDR3 protein: ASSSSGRLETQY
J gene: TRBJ2-5
V gene: TRBV28

CDR3 protein: ASSLGDRGLGETQY
J gene: TRBJ2-5
V gene: TRBV7-9

CDR3 protein: ASSPRGTSGSSGANVLT
J gene: TRBJ2-6
V gene: TRBV7-3

CDR3 protein: ASSRTGVNEKLF
J gene: TRBJ1-4
V gene: TRBV4-1

CDR3 protein: ASSHRGPVDTQY
J gene: TRBJ2-3
V gene: TRBV27

CDR3 protein: ASSLALAGPSYEQY
J gene: TRBJ2-7
V gene: TRBV7-8

CDR3 protein: ASSSRSGQGGTEAF
J gene: TRBJ1-1
V gene: TRBV27